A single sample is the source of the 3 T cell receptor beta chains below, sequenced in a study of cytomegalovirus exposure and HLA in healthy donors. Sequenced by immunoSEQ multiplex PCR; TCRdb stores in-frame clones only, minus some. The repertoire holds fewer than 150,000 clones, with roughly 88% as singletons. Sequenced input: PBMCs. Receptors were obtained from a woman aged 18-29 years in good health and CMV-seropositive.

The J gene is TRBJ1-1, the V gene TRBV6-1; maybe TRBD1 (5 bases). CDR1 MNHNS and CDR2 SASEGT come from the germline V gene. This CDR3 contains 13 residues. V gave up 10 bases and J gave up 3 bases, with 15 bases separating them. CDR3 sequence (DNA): TGTGCCACCCCCGCTGGGGGGGACACTGAAGCTTTCTTT. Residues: CATPAGGDTEAFF.

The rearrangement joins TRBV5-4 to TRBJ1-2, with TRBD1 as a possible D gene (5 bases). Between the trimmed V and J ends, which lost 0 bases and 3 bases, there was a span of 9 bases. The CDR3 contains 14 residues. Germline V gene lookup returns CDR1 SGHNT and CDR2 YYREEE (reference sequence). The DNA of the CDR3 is TGTGCCAGCAGCTTGGTTAGCAGGGACTATGGCTACACCTTC. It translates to CASSLVSRDYGYTF.

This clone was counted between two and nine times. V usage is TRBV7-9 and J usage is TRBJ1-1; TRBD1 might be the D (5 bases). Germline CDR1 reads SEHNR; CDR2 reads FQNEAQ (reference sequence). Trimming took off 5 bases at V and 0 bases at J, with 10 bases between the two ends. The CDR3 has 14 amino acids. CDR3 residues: CASSPRQMNTEAFF. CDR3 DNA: TGTGCCAGCAGCCCGCGACAGATGAACACTGAAGCTTTCTTT.